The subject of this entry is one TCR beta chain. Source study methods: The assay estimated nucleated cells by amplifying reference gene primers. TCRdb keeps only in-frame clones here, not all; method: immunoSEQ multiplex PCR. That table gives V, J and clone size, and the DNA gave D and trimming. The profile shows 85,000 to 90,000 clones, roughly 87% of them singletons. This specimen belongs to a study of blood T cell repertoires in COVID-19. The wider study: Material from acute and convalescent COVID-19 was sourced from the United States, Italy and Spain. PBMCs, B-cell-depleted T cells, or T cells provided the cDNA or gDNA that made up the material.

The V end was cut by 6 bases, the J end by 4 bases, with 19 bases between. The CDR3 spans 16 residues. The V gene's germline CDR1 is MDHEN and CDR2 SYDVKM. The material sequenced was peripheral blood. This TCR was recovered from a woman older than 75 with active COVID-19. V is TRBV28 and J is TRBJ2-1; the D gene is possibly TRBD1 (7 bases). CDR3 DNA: TGTGCCAGCAGCCCCTACGCGGGACAGTTTTACAATGAGCAGTTCTTC. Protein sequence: CASSPYAGQFYNEQFF.